This T cell receptor (beta chain) is drawn from a study of cytomegalovirus exposure and HLA in healthy donors. Among the donors, all were healthy bone marrow donors. Details on this clone: Its matching antigen is unknown.

The PCR was carried out with 60 Vbeta primers and 13 Jbeta primers. Sequenced by immunoSEQ multiplex PCR; TCRdb stores in-frame clones only, minus some. Of some 90,000 clones listed, 65% to 90% were seen once; the top ten hold roughly 4%. The V gene's germline CDR1 is GTSNPN and CDR2 SVGIG (reference sequence). V lost 0 bases and J 7 bases, leaving 6 bases between the germline ends. The CDR3 totals 12 residues. Study outcomes and limitations: Highly shared sequence variants in one cluster were likely a sequencing artifact. Many donors carried some public TCRs, although rarity characterized most TCR sequences. With further analysis later on, most CMV-associated TCR beta chains appeared HLA-restricted.

Sequencing was performed on PBMCs. This receptor was obtained from a woman between 70 and 85 years old in good health and CMV-seropositive. The V call is TRBV30, the J call TRBJ1-4; the D gene is possibly TRBD1 (6 bases). The CDR3 coding sequence is TGTGCCTGGAGTGTACAGGGTGAAAAACTGTTTTTT. Protein sequence: CAWSVQGEKLFF.